The entry that follows covers one TCR beta chain sequence. This specimen comes from a study of blood T cell repertoires in COVID-19. Across the whole study: T cells, B-cell-depleted T cells, or PBMCs supplied cDNA or gDNA.

This CDR3 is 12 amino acids long. The germline V and J ends were trimmed by 6 bases and 4 bases, with 13 bases remaining between them. Looked up from germline, CDR1 is SQVTM and CDR2 is ANQGSEA. Enrollment of patients from Seattle took place during active infection, with longitudinal follow-up. Assay: immunoSEQ multiplex PCR; the TCRdb copy retains only in-frame clones and omits some. The repertoire holds a few hundred thousand clones, roughly 80% seen once, with 15% to 17% in the top ten. The receptor comes from a person aged 65-85 years with COVID-19, enrolled during active disease. This chain joins TRBV29-1 and TRBJ2-7, with a possible D match to TRBD1 (6 bases). The sample was peripheral blood. As DNA, the CDR3 is TGCAGCGTATCGCAGGGGAATTACGAGCAGTACTTC. It specifies CSVSQGNYEQYF.